This T cell receptor (beta chain) was documented in a study of T cells in Graves' hyperthyroidism and ophthalmopathy. Germline loops: CDR1 SGHRS, CDR2 YFSETQ. The V segment lost 0 bases and the J segment 4 bases; nucleotides outside the gene matches: 2. CDR3 size: 15 residues. RNA transcripts yielded amplified TCR beta CDR3 regions. First-round RT-PCR with HTBI primers amplified the TCR CDR3 region. TCRdb reprocessed the multiplex PCR reads via MiXCR and lists one record per CDR3 protein. The repertoire consists of a few hundred thousand distinct CDR3 sequences, with 15% occurring once and the leading ten covering approximately 32%. Each diagnosis was grounded in clinical symptoms, serum thyroxine and TRAb, thyroid ultrasound, and orbital computed tomography.

Material: blood. The rearrangement joins TRBV5-1 to TRBJ2-1; 9 nucleotides agree with TRBD1. The clonotype originates from a woman between 25 and 40 years old with Graves' hyperthyroidism. As DNA, the CDR3 is TGCGCCAGCAGCTTGGCCGGACAGGGGTACAATGAGCAGTTCTTC. It translates to CASSLAGQGYNEQFF. The complete variable domain, with remaining parts taken from reference TRBV5-1 and TRBJ2-1, reads KAGVTQTPRYLIKTRGQQVTLSCSPISGHRSVSWYQQTPGQGLQFLFEYFSETQRNKGNFPGRFSGRQFSNSRSEMNVSTLELGDSALYLCASSLAGQGYNEQFFGPGTRLTVL.